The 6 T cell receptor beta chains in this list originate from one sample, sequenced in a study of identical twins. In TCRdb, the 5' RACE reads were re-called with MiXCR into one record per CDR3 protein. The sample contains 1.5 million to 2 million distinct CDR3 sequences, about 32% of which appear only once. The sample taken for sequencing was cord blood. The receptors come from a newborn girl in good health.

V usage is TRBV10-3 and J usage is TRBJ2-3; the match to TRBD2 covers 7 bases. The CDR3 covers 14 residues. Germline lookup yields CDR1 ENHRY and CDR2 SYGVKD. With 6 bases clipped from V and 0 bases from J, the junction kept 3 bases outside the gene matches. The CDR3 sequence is CAISTSESTDTQYF. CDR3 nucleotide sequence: TGTGCCATCAGCACTAGCGAGAGCACAGATACGCAGTATTTT.

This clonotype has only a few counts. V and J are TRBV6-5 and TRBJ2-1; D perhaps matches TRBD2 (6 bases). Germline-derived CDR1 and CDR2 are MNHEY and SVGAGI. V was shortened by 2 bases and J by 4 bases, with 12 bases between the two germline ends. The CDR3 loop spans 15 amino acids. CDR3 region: CASSYRRATYNEQFF. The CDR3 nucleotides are TGTGCCAGCAGTTACCGGAGGGCCACTTACAATGAGCAGTTCTTC.

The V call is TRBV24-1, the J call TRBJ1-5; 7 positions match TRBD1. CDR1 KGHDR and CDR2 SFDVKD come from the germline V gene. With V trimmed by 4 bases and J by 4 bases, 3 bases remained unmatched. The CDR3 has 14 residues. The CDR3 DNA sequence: TGTGCCACCAGTGAGAAGGGGGCTAATCAGCCCCAGCATTTT. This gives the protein CATSEKGANQPQHF.

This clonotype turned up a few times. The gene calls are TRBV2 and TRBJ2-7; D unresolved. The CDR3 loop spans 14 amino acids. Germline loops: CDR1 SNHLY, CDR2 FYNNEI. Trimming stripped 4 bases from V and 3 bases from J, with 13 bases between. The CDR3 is CASSGSYGHYEQYF. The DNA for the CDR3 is TGTGCCAGCAGTGGATCGTACGGGCACTACGAGCAGTACTTC. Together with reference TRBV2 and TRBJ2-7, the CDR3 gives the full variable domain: EPEVTQTPSHQVTQMGQEVILRCVPISNHLYFYWYRQILGQKVEFLVSFYNNEISEKSEIFDDQFSVERPDGSNFTLKIRSTKLEDSAMYFCASSGSYGHYEQYFGPGTRLTVT.

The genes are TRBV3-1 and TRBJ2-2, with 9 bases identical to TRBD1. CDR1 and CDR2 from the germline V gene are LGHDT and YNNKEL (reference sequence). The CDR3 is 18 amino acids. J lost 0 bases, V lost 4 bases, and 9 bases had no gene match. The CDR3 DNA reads TGTGCCAGCAGCCCATCCGGGACAGGGATCGCGAACACCGGGGAGCTGTTTTTT. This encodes CASSPSGTGIANTGELFF. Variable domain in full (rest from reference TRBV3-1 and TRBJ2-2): DTAVSQTPKYLVTQMGNDKSIKCEQNLGHDTMYWYKQDSKKFLKIMFSYNNKELIINETVPNRFSPKSPDKAHLNLHINSLELGDSAVYFCASSPSGTGIANTGELFFGEGSRLTVL.

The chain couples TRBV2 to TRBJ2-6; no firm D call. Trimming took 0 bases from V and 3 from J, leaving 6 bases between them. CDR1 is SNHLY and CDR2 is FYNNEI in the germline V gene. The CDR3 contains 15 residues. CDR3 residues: CASSEAWFGANVLTF. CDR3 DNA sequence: TGTGCCAGCAGTGAAGCGTGGTTTGGGGCCAACGTCCTGACTTTC.